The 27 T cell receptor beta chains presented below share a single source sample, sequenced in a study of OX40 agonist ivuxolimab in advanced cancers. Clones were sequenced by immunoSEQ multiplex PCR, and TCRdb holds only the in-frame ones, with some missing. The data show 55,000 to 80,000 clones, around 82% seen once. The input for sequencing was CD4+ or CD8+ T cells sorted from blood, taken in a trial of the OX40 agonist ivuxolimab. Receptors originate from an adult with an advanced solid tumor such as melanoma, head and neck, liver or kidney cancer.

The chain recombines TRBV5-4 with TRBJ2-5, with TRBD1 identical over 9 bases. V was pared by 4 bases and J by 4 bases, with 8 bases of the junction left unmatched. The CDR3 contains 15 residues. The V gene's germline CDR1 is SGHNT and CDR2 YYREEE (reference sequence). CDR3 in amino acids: CASSILATGGETQYF. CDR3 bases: TGTGCCAGCAGCATACTTGCGACAGGGGGAGAGACCCAGTACTTC.

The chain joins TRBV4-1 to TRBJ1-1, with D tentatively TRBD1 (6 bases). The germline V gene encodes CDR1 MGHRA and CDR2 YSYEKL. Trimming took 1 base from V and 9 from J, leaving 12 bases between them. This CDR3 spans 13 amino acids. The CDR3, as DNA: TGCGCCAGCAGCCAAGGGGACACGGGGAAAGCTTTCTTT. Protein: CASSQGDTGKAFF.

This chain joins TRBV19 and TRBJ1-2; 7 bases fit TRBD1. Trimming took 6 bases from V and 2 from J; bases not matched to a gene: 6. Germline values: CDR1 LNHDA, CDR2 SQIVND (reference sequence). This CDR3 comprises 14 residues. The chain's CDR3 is CASSGQAANYGYTF. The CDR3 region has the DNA TGTGCCAGTAGCGGACAGGCCGCGAACTATGGCTACACCTTC.

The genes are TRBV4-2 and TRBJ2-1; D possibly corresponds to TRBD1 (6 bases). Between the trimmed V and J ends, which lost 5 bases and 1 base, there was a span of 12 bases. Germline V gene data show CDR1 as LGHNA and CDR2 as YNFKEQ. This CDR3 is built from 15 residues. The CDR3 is CASSLSQGSYNEQFF. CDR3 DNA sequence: TGTGCCAGCAGCTTATCGCAGGGGTCCTACAATGAGCAGTTCTTC.

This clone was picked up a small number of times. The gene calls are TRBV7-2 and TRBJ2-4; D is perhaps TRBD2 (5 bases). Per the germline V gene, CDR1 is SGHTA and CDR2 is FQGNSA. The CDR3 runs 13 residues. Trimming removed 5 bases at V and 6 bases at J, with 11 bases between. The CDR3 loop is CASSPEGGNIQYF. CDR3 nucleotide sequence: TGTGCCAGCAGCCCCGAGGGCGGAAACATTCAGTACTTC.

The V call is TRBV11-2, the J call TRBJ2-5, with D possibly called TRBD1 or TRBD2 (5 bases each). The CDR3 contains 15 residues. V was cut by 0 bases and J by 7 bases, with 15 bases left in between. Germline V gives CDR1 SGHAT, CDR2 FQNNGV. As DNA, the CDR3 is TGTGCCAGCAGCTTAGATCCCGCCTTTGGGGGGACCCAGTACTTC. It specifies CASSLDPAFGGTQYF.

CDR3 region: CASSSHETQYF. CDR3 sequence (DNA): TGTGCCAGCAGTAGTCACGAGACCCAGTACTTC. The rearrangement links TRBV7-2 to TRBJ2-5; no reliable D call. The germline V gene has CDR1 SGHTA and CDR2 FQGNSA. The CDR3 loop spans 11 amino acids. V lost 6 bases, J lost 5 bases, and 7 bases lay in between.

CDR3 loop: CASISLRFTRNTEAFF. CDR3 in DNA: TGTGCCAGCATTTCCCTCCGCTTCACAAGGAACACTGAAGCTTTCTTT. The chain couples TRBV28 to TRBJ1-1; D remains unclear. Germline CDR1 is MDHEN and CDR2 is SYDVKM. V was shortened by 7 bases and J by 1 base, with 19 bases between the two germline ends. This CDR3 spans 16 amino acids.

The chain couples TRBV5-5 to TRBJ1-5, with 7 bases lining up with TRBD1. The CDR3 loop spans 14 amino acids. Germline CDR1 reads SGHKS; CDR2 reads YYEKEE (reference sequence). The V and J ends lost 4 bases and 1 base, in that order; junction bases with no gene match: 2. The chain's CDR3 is CASSRDRSNQPQHF. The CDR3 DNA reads TGTGCCAGCAGCCGGGACAGAAGCAATCAGCCCCAGCATTTT. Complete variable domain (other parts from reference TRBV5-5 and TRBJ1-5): DAGVTQSPTHLIKTRGQQVTLRCSPISGHKSVSWYQQVLGQGPQFIFQYYEKEERGRGNFPDRFSARQFPNYSSELNVNALLLGDSALYLCASSRDRSNQPQHFGDGTRLSIL.

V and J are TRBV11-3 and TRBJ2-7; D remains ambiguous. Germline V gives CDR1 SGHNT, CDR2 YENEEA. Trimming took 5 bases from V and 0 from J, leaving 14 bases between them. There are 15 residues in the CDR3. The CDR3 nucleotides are TGTGCCAGCAGCATCGCCCCCGCCGGCTCCTACGAGCAGTACTTC. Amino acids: CASSIAPAGSYEQYF.

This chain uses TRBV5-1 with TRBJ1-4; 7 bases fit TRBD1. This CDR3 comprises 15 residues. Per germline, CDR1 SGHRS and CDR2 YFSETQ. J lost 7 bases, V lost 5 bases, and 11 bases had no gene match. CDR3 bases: TGCGCCAGCAGACCGGGGACAGCTGAGGGTGAAAAACTGTTTTTT. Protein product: CASRPGTAEGEKLFF.

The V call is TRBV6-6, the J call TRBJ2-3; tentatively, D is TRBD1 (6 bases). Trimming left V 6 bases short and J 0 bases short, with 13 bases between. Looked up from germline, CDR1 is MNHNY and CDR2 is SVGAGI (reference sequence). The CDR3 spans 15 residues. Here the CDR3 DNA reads TGTGCCAGCAGGGAGGACAGCTTAAGCACAGATACGCAGTATTTT. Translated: CASREDSLSTDTQYF.

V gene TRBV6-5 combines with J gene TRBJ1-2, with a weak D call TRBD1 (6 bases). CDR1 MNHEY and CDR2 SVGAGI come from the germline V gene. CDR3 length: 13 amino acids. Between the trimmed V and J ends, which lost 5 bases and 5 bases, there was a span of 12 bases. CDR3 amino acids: CASSRGGMYGYTF. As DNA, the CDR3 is TGTGCCAGCAGTCGAGGGGGGATGTATGGCTACACCTTC.

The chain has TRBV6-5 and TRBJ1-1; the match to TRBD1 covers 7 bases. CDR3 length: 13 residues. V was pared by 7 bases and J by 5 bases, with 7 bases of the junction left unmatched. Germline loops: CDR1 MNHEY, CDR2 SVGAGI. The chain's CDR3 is CASIGTAVTEAFF. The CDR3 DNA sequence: TGTGCCAGCATTGGGACAGCGGTAACTGAAGCTTTCTTT.

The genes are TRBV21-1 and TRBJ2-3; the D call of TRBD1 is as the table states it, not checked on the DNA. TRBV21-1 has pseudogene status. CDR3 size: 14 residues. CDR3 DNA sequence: TGTGCCAGCAGCGATGGACAGGGGGCACGTACGCAGTATTTT. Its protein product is CASSDGQGARTQYF.

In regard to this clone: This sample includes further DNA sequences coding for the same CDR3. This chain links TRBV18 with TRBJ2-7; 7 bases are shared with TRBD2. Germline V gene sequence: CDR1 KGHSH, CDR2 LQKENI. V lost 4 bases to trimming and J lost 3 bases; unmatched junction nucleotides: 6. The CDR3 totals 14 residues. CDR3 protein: CASSQGLVSYEQYF. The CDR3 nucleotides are TGTGCCAGCTCACAAGGACTAGTTAGCTACGAGCAGTACTTC.

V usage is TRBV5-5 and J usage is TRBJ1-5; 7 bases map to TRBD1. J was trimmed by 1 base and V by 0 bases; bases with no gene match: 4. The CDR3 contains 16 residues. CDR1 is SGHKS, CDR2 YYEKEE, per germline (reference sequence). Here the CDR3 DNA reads TGTGCCAGCAGCTTGGAAGGGGGCTGGAGCAATCAGCCCCAGCATTTT. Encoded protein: CASSLEGGWSNQPQHF.

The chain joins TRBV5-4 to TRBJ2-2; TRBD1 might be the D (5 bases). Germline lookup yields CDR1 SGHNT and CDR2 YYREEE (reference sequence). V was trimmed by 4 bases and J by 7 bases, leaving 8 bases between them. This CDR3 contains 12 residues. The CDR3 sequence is CASSRGRGELFF. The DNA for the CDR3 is TGTGCCAGCAGCAGGGGCCGCGGGGAGCTGTTTTTT.

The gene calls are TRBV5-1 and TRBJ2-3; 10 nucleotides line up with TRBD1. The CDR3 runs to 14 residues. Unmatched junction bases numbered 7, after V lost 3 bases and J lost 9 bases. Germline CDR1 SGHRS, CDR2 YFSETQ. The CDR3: CASSSGQGTGTQYF. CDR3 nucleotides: TGCGCCAGCAGCTCGGGACAGGGGACGGGGACGCAGTATTTT.

CDR3: CASSITGIPDTQYF. Written as DNA, the CDR3 is TGTGCCAGTAGTATTACCGGGATCCCAGATACGCAGTATTTT. The rearrangement joins TRBV19 to TRBJ2-3; D possibly corresponds to TRBD2 (5 bases). CDR3 length: 14 amino acids. Trimming left V 3 bases short and J 4 bases short, with 11 bases between. Looked up from germline, CDR1 is LNHDA and CDR2 is SQIVND (reference sequence).

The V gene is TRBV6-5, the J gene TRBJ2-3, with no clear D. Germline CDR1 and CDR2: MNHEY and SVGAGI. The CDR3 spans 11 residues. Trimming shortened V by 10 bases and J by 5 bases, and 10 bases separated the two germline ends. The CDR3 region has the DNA TGTGCCACCTCCCGGAAAGATACGCAGTATTTT. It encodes CATSRKDTQYF.

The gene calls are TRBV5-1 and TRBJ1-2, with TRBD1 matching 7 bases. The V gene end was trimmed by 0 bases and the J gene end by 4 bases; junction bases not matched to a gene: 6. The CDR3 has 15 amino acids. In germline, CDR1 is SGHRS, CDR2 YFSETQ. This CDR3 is CASSLAGQAGYGYTF. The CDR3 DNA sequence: TGCGCCAGCAGCTTGGCCGGACAGGCGGGCTATGGCTACACCTTC.

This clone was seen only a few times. The CDR3 loop reads CASSPDRGDYEQYF. The CDR3 DNA reads as TGTGCCAGCAGCCCCGACAGGGGAGACTACGAGCAGTACTTC. This sequence joins TRBV7-2 and TRBJ2-5; TRBD1 matches at 8 bases. Matching the DNA end better, TRBJ2-7 makes the J call doubtful. Germline CDR1 SGHTA, CDR2 FQGNSA. The CDR3 sequence is 14 residues long.

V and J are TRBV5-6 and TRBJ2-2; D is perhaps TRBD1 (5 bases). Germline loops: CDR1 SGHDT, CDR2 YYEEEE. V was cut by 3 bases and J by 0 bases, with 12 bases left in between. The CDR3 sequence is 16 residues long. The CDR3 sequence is CASSSVDSANTGELFF. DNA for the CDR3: TGTGCCAGCAGCTCGGTTGACAGCGCGAACACCGGGGAGCTGTTTTTT.

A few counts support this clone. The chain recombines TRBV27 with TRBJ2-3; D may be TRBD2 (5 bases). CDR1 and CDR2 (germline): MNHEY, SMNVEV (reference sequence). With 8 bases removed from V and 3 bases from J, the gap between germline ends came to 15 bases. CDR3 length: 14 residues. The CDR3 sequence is CASGRLSFTDTQYF. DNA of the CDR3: TGTGCCAGCGGCCGACTAAGCTTTACAGATACGCAGTATTTT.

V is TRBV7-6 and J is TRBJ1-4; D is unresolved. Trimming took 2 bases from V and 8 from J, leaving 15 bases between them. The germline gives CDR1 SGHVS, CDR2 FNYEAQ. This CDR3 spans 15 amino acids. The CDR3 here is CASSLIPASGEKLFF. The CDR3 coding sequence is TGTGCCAGCAGCTTAATCCCGGCGTCGGGGGAAAAACTGTTTTTT.

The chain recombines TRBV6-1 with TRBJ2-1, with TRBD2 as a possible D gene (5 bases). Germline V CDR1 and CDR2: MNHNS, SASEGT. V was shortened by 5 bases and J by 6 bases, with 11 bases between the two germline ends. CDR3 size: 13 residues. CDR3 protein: CASSKRLTNEQFF. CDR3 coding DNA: TGTGCCAGCAGTAAAAGACTAACCAATGAGCAGTTCTTC.